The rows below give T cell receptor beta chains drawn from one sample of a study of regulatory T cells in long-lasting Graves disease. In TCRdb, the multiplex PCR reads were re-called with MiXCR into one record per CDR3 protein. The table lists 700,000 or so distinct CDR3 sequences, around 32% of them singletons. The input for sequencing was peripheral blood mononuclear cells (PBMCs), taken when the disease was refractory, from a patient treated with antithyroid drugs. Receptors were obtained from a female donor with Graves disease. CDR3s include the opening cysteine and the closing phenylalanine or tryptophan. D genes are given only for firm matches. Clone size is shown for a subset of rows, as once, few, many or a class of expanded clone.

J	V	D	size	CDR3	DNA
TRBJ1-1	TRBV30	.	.	CAWNGGRTEAFF	TGTGCCTGGAACGGAGGGCGGACTGAAGCTTTCTTT
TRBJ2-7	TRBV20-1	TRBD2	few	CSAMWTSGTSYEQYF	TGCAGTGCCATGTGGACTAGCGGGACTTCCTACGAGCAGTACTTC
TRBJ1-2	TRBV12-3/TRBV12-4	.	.	CASRTVSDGYTF	TGTGCCAGCAGGACCGTCTCTGATGGCTACACCTTC
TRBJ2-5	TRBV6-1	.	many	CASSEQGFWETQYF	TGTGCCAGCAGTGAACAAGGGTTCTGGGAGACCCAGTACTTC
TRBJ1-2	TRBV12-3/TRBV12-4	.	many	CASSPGHANYGYTF	TGTGCCAGCAGTCCGGGACACGCCAACTATGGCTACACCTTC
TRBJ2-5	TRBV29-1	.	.	CSVEASVDSQGETQYF	TGCAGCGTTGAAGCGTCGGTGGACAGTCAGGGAGAGACCCAGTACTTC
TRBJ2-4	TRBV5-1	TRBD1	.	CASSLTWGTGIAKNIQYF	TGCGCCAGCAGCTTGACCTGGGGGACAGGGATAGCCAAAAACATTCAGTACTTC
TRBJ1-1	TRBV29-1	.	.	CSANQQINTEAFF	TGCAGCGCAAACCAACAGATTAACACTGAAGCTTTCTTT
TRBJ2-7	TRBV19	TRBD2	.	CASSIKSGNEQYF	TGTGCCAGTAGTATAAAAAGCGGGAACGAGCAGTACTTC
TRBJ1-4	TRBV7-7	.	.	CASSLGTPGEKLFF	TGTGCCAGCAGCCTCGGAACTCCTGGTGAAAAACTGTTTTTT
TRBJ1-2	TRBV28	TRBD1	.	CASSLSSGGGYGYTF	TGTGCCAGCAGTTTATCTTCAGGGGGCGGCTATGGCTACACCTTC
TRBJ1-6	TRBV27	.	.	CASSVFSSYNSPLHF	TGTGCCAGCAGTGTTTTCAGCTCCTATAATTCACCCCTCCACTTT
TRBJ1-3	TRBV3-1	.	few	CASSQGGNTIYF	TGTGCCAGCAGCCAAGGCGGAAACACCATATATTTT
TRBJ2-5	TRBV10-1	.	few	CASRKITHRYF	TGCGCCAGCAGGAAGATCACACACCGGTACTTC
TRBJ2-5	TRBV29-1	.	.	CSVTLTETQYF	TGCAGCGTTACCCTAACGGAGACCCAGTACTTC
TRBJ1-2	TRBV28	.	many	CASSFLGRDGYTF	TGTGCCAGCAGTTTCTTGGGGCGGGACGGCTACACCTTC
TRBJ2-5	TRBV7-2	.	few	CASSLGADRTGNQETQYF	TGTGCCAGCAGCTTAGGAGCAGATAGAACAGGGAACCAAGAGACCCAGTACTTC
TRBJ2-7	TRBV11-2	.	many	CASSLSPGYEQYF	TGTGCCAGCAGCTTAAGTCCAGGCTACGAGCAGTACTTC